Shown below are 25 T cell receptor beta chains from a single sample sequenced in a study of blood T cells in healthy people across ages. Through a sample-barcoded 5' primer and a J-beta primer mix, a second PCR was run for roughly 7 to 11 cycles. A single record per CDR3 protein comes from TCRdb applying MiXCR to the 5' RACE reads. The sample includes 1.5 million to 2 million distinct CDR3 sequences, about 28% of them seen just once. Sequencing was done on a sample of blood. These receptors were obtained from a woman aged 25 to 39 in good health.

V gene TRBV5-1 combines with J gene TRBJ2-3, with a possible D match to TRBD1 (6 bases). The ends were cut back, 6 bases at V and 4 bases at J, with 15 bases in the middle. CDR3 length: 14 residues. Germline V gene lookup returns CDR1 SGHRS and CDR2 YFSETQ. The chain's CDR3 is CASTYSGAADTQYF. CDR3 DNA sequence: TGCGCCAGCACGTACTCAGGGGCCGCAGATACGCAGTATTTT.

This clonotype has ten or more counts. The chain joins TRBV20-1 to TRBJ2-5, with TRBD2 matching over 11 bases. Germline V gene data show CDR1 as DFQATT and CDR2 as SNEGSKA (reference sequence). This CDR3 is 13 amino acids long. The CDR3 sequence: CSNSGGGQETQYF. The CDR3 bases are TGCAGCAATAGCGGGGGGGGCCAAGAGACCCAGTACTTC.

There are a few counts of this clonotype. The chain employs TRBV29-1 and TRBJ1-2, with TRBD1 matching 11 bases. The germline CDR1 and CDR2 sequences are SQVTM and ANQGSEA. J was trimmed by 3 bases and V by 6 bases; bases with no gene match: 3. The CDR3 is made up of 13 amino acids. In nucleotides, the CDR3 is TGCAGCGTCCGGGACAGGGGGGACTATGGCTACACCTTC. Its protein is CSVRDRGDYGYTF.

This chain joins TRBV20-1 and TRBJ2-1; TRBD2 aligns across 10 bases. This CDR3 has 15 residues. From germline, CDR1 is DFQATT and CDR2 SNEGSKA (reference sequence). The junction had 7 bases not matched to a gene; V was cut back by 2 bases and J by 6 bases. CDR3 residues: CSARPSSGSINEQFF. CDR3 coding DNA: TGCAGTGCTAGACCCTCTAGCGGGAGTATCAATGAGCAGTTCTTC.

The chain couples TRBV28 to TRBJ2-7, with D perhaps matching TRBD2 (5 bases). The CDR3 contains 15 residues. V was shortened by 4 bases and J by 6 bases, with 19 bases between the two germline ends. Germline CDR1 MDHEN, CDR2 SYDVKM. Here the CDR3 reads CASSSPGLRKGEQYF. The CDR3 DNA sequence: TGTGCCAGCAGTTCCCCAGGACTTAGAAAGGGCGAGCAGTACTTC.

Comment on this clonotype: A single base separates this from a much larger clone, so it may be a read error. Without the conserved terminal phenylalanine or tryptophan, this CDR3 likely stems from a read error. No DNA is shown, since the ends of the CDR3 on it are uncertain; the CDR3 is the one TCRdb lists. This sequence joins TRBV20-1 and TRBJ1-2. The CDR3 is 13 residues long, counting both termini. The germline V gene has CDR1 DFQATT and CDR2 SNEGSKA (reference sequence). The chain's CDR3 is CSASDRGINGYTC.

The chain employs TRBV15 and TRBJ2-1, with a possible D match to TRBD2 (5 bases). Per germline, CDR1 LNHNV and CDR2 YYDKDF (reference sequence). Between the trimmed V and J ends, which lost 0 bases and 0 bases, there was a span of 12 bases. This CDR3 comprises 17 residues. CDR3 in amino acids: CATSRDYGGSSYNEQFF. CDR3 nucleotides: TGTGCCACCAGCAGAGATTATGGTGGGAGCTCCTACAATGAGCAGTTCTTC. The full variable domain, in which reference TRBV15 and TRBJ2-1 provide the parts outside the CDR3, is DAMVIQNPRYQVTQFGKPVTLSCSQTLNHNVMYWYQQKSSQAPKLLFHYYDKDFNNEADTPDNFQSRRPNTSFCFLDIRSPGLGDTAMYLCATSRDYGGSSYNEQFFGPGTRLTVL.

The chain recombines TRBV5-1 with TRBJ2-7; 8 nucleotides agree with TRBD2. Per germline, CDR1 SGHRS and CDR2 YFSETQ. The CDR3 runs 16 residues. The ends lost 0 bases at V and 3 bases at J; junction bases unmatched: 8. In DNA form, the CDR3 reads TGCGCCAGCAGCTTGGAAGCGACTAGCGAGGACTACGAGCAGTACTTC. As protein: CASSLEATSEDYEQYF.

V and J are TRBV4-1 and TRBJ1-2, with 8 positions matching TRBD1. CDR1 and CDR2 from the germline V gene are MGHRA and YSYEKL. There are 14 residues in the CDR3. Germline trimming cut 2 bases from V and 8 bases from J; bases unmatched to any gene: 7. This chain's CDR3 is CASSQPGQADGYTF. Written as DNA, the CDR3 is TGCGCCAGCAGCCAACCGGGACAGGCCGACGGCTACACCTTC.

The rearrangement joins TRBV29-1 to TRBJ1-1; D might be TRBD1 (5 bases). V dropped 6 bases and J dropped 4 bases, with 15 bases sitting between them. Germline loops: CDR1 SQVTM, CDR2 ANQGSEA. The CDR3 totals 13 residues. Here the CDR3 reads CSVLYRGSTEAFF. CDR3 DNA: TGCAGCGTGCTTTATAGGGGAAGCACTGAAGCTTTCTTT.

Ten or more counts support this clonotype. This chain joins TRBV12-3 or TRBV12-4 and TRBJ1-1; D is possibly TRBD1 (5 bases). This CDR3 has 14 residues. V lost 2 bases and J 0 bases, leaving 7 bases between the germline ends. The CDR3 bases are TGTGCCAGCAGTTTATGGGGGGTGAACACTGAAGCTTTCTTT. This codes for CASSLWGVNTEAFF.

The J gene is TRBJ2-7, the V gene TRBV6-6, with 10 positions matching TRBD1. The DNA end is a closer match to TRBJ2-4, so the J assignment may be wrong. CDR1 and CDR2 (germline): MNHNY, SVGAGI (reference sequence). The CDR3 runs to 15 residues. The DNA of the CDR3 is TGTGCCAGCAGTTACTTCGGACAGGGGGAAGGCATTCAGTACTTC. Amino acids: CASSYFGQGEGIQYF.

This clonotype has a handful of counts. The rearrangement joins TRBV24-1 to TRBJ2-1, with 7 bases matching TRBD1. V dropped 4 bases and J dropped 2; count of bases not matched to a gene: 7. Germline values: CDR1 KGHDR, CDR2 SFDVKD. The CDR3 extends over 16 amino acids. This chain's CDR3 is CATSETDGTAYNEQFF. The CDR3 DNA reads TGTGCCACCAGTGAAACCGACGGGACAGCCTACAATGAGCAGTTCTTC.

This clonotype was counted between two and nine times. The J gene is TRBJ2-2, the V gene TRBV6-1; D is unresolved. V gave up 3 bases and J gave up 1 base, with 3 bases separating them. CDR3 size: 13 residues. CDR1 is MNHNS, CDR2 SASEGT, per germline. The CDR3 bases are TGTGCCAGCAGTGACTGGAACACCGGGGAGCTGTTTTTT. It codes for CASSDWNTGELFF.

The chain is built from TRBV10-2 and TRBJ1-5, with a tentative D call TRBD1 (6 bases). The CDR3 length is 13 residues. V was shortened by 7 bases and J by 4 bases, with 11 bases between the two germline ends. Germline-derived CDR1 and CDR2 are WSHSY and SAAADI. This chain's CDR3 is CASTWTENQPQHF. CDR3 coding DNA: TGCGCCAGCACCTGGACAGAAAATCAGCCCCAGCATTTT.

This clonotype has just a few counts. The chain joins TRBV6-1 to TRBJ1-1; possibly TRBD1 for D (6 bases). Trimming pared 7 bases from V and 4 bases from J, leaving 13 bases between. The CDR3 covers 13 residues. The germline CDR1 and CDR2 sequences are MNHNS and SASEGT. DNA of the CDR3: TGTGCCAGCAACGTAGTGGACAGCACTGAAGCTTTCTTT. Translated: CASNVVDSTEAFF.

This clonotype was seen more than once but under ten times. V and J are TRBV7-9 and TRBJ1-2; D gene uncertain. With 4 bases removed from V and 8 bases from J, the gap between germline ends came to 14 bases. The CDR3 has 13 amino acids. Germline V gene sequence: CDR1 SEHNR, CDR2 FQNEAQ (reference sequence). The chain's CDR3 is CASSSVSVEGYTF. The CDR3, as DNA: TGTGCCAGCAGCTCCGTTTCCGTGGAGGGCTACACCTTC.

This clonotype has only a few counts. The chain links TRBV28 to TRBJ2-3, with 13 bases matching TRBD2. V was clipped by 5 bases and J by 1 base; unmatched bases: 3. The CDR3 covers 16 residues. CDR1 MDHEN and CDR2 SYDVKM come from the germline V gene. The CDR3 sequence is CASSQTSGGRTDTQYF. CDR3 nucleotides: TGTGCCAGCAGTCAGACTAGCGGGGGGCGCACAGATACGCAGTATTTT. The variable domain in full, completed from reference TRBV28 and TRBJ2-3, reads DVKVTQSSRYLVKRTGEKVFLECVQDMDHENMFWYRQDPGLGLRLIYFSYDVKMKEKGDIPEGYSVSREKKERFSLILESASTNQTSMYLCASSQTSGGRTDTQYFGPGTRLTVL.

The chain joins TRBV9 to TRBJ2-5; TRBD1 is a possible D gene (5 bases). This CDR3 has 14 amino acids. CDR1 is SGDLS, CDR2 YYNGEE, per germline. V lost 7 bases, J lost 1 base, and 14 bases lay in between. In DNA, the CDR3 is TGTGCCAGCGGTCTTGGGGCAGTCCAAGAGACCCAGTACTTC. Its translation: CASGLGAVQETQYF.

The CDR3 is CASSPIPLGGATNEQFF. In nucleotides, the CDR3 is TGTGCCAGCAGCCCAATCCCTCTCGGGGGGGCCACGAATGAGCAGTTCTTC. J is TRBJ2-1 and V is TRBV7-2; 8 nucleotides match TRBD2. There are 17 residues in the CDR3. J lost 7 bases, V lost 5 bases, and 16 bases had no gene match. Germline CDR1 is SGHTA and CDR2 is FQGNSA.

This clonotype was seen only a few times. V and J are TRBV10-3 and TRBJ1-1; TRBD1 aligns across 8 bases. CDR1 ENHRY and CDR2 SYGVKD come from the germline V gene. J lost 6 bases, V lost 2 bases, and 5 bases had no gene match. This CDR3 is built from 14 residues. The CDR3 region has the DNA TGTGCCATCAGTGAGCCTGCAGGGGGCCCTGAAGCTTTCTTT. Its translation is CAISEPAGGPEAFF.

This clonotype was detected a few times. The chain employs TRBV4-3 and TRBJ1-1, with no clear D. V was shortened by 0 bases and J by 4 bases, with 12 bases between the two germline ends. Germline CDR1 reads LGHNA; CDR2 reads YSLEER. The CDR3 extends over 15 amino acids. The DNA for the CDR3 is TGCGCCAGCAGCCAAGATAAGACACCCGGCACTGAAGCTTTCTTT. It is translated as CASSQDKTPGTEAFF.

The sample holds a few counts of this clonotype. V is TRBV18 and J is TRBJ1-5; TRBD1 might be the D (5 bases). This CDR3 has 15 amino acids. Germline CDR1 is KGHSH and CDR2 is LQKENI. Trimming shortened V by 2 bases and J by 5 bases, and 13 bases separated the two germline ends. The CDR3 is CASSPGWAGHQPQHF. CDR3 in DNA: TGTGCCAGCTCACCAGGGTGGGCAGGGCATCAGCCCCAGCATTTT.

The sample holds a few counts of this clonotype. The rearrangement uses TRBV27 and TRBJ1-6; a weak D match, TRBD1 (6 bases). The CDR3 is 13 amino acids. The V gene's germline CDR1 is MNHEY and CDR2 SMNVEV (reference sequence). Trimming left V 4 bases short and J 11 bases short, with 12 bases between. CDR3 nucleotide sequence: TGTGCCAGCAGTTACAGGGAGGGGGCACCCCTCCACTTT. Its protein product is CASSYREGAPLHF.

This clonotype came up once. This chain joins TRBV18 and TRBJ2-1; D tentatively reads TRBD1 or TRBD2 (6 bases each). CDR1 is KGHSH, CDR2 LQKENI, per germline. The CDR3 covers 16 residues. V lost 1 base and J lost 3, with 13 bases in between. CDR3 in amino acids: CASSPRRDTNYNEQFF. CDR3 coding DNA: TGTGCCAGCTCACCACGGCGGGACACCAACTACAATGAGCAGTTCTTC.